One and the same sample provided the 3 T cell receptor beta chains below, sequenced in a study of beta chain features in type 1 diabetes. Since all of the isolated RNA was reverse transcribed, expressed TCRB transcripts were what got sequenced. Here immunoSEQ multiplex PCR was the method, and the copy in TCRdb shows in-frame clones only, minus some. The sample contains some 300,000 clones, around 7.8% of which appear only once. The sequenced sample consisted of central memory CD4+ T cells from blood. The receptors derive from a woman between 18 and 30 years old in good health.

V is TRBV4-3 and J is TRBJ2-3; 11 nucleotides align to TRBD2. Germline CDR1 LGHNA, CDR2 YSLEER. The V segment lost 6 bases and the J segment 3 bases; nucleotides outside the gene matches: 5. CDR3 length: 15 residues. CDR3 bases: TGCGCCAGCAGTGACCCTAGCGGGAGGACAGATACGCAGTATTTT. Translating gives CASSDPSGRTDTQYF.

The CDR3: CASSLRFGGANTGELFF. CDR3 DNA sequence: TGTGCCAGCAGCTTACGGTTCGGGGGGGCGAACACCGGGGAGCTGTTTTTT. The J gene is TRBJ2-2, the V gene TRBV11-2, with 8 positions matching TRBD2. The CDR3 runs 17 residues. J gave up 0 bases and V 2 bases, and 5 bases lay outside the gene matches. Looked up from germline, CDR1 is SGHAT and CDR2 is FQNNGV.

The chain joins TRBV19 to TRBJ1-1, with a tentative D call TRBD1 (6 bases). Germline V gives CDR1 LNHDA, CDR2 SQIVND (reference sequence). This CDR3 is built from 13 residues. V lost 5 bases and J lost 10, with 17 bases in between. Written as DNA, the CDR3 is TGTGCCAGTAGTCCCCAAGTGGGGGGGCGAGCTTTCTTT. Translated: CASSPQVGGRAFF. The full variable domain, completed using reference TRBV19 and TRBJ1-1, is DGGITQSPKYLFRKEGQNVTLSCEQNLNHDAMYWYRQDPGQGLRLIYYSQIVNDFQKGDIAEGYSVSREKKESFPLTVTSAQKNPTAFYLCASSPQVGGRAFFGQGTRLTVV.